This T cell receptor beta chain was identified in a study of blood T cell repertoires in COVID-19. Assay used: immunoSEQ multiplex PCR; TCRdb lists only in-frame clones, some missing. The sample includes 240,000 or so clones, over 80% of them seen just once. The CDR3 sequence is 13 residues long. V lost 0 bases and J lost 10, with 11 bases in between. Germline CDR1 and CDR2: SGHRS and YFSETQ. This chain joins TRBV5-1 and TRBJ2-1; TRBD2 might be the D (6 bases). The sequence was collected from a man in his fifties who had been exposed to COVID-19. The sample taken for sequencing was PBMCs or T cells enriched from blood (not recorded which). CDR3: CASSLALAGEQFF. DNA for the CDR3: TGCGCCAGCAGCTTGGCCCTGGCGGGAGAGCAGTTCTTC.